Included here is one T cell receptor beta chain sequence, with context. The CDR3 totals 13 residues. Germline V gives CDR1 SEHNR, CDR2 FQNEAQ (reference sequence). V was pared by 5 bases and J by 3 bases, with 4 bases of the junction left unmatched. The data were obtained in a study of blood T cell repertoires in COVID-19. The overall study: Samples taken during acute and convalescent COVID-19 were collected in the United States, Italy and Spain. Nucleic acid was either cDNA or gDNA, and it came from T cells, B-cell-depleted T cells, or PBMCs.

Source study methods: Amplification with reference gene primers provided the estimates of nucleated cell counts. Only in-frame clones appear in the TCRdb table, and some are missing; sequencing was by immunoSEQ multiplex PCR. V, J and clone size were drawn from that table, and D and trimming were deduced from the DNA. The table records approximately 240,000 clones, about 86% of them present only once. Sequencing input: peripheral blood. The chain links TRBV7-9 to TRBJ2-7, with 7 bases identical to TRBD1. The receptor was derived from a woman younger than 45 who had recovered from COVID-19. The CDR3: CASSVDRDYEQYF. The CDR3 DNA follows: TGTGCCAGCAGCGTAGACAGGGACTACGAGCAGTACTTC. The variable domain in full, with the rest retrieved from reference TRBV7-9 and TRBJ2-7, is DTGVSQNPRHKITKRGQNVTFRCDPISEHNRLYWYRQTLGQGPEFLTYFQNEAQLEKSRLLSDRFSAERPKGSFSTLEIQRTEQGDSAMYLCASSVDRDYEQYFGPGTRLTVT.